The 18 T cell receptor beta chains given below trace back to one sample, sequenced in a study of shared clonotypes between healthy human individuals. Cells designated naive CD8 were CD45RO-negative and were positively selected for CCR7, with terminally differentiated effector memory CD45RA+ cells excluded. Sequencing used immunoSEQ multiplex PCR; TCRdb keeps in-frame clones, though not all of them. The table includes around 2.1 million clones, roughly 91% detected once. Material: naive CD8+ T cells from PBMCs. All receptors derive from a young man in good health. Some clones in this sample may be carry-over from other donors' samples.

The chain joins TRBV28 to TRBJ2-7; TRBD2 matches at 10 bases. J lost 0 bases, V lost 10 bases, and 6 bases had no gene match. The V gene's germline CDR1 is MDHEN and CDR2 SYDVKM. This CDR3 comprises 14 residues. The DNA for the CDR3 is TGTGCCACCTTACTAGCGGGAAACTCCTACGAGCAGTACTTC. Amino acids: CATLLAGNSYEQYF.

The chain links TRBV27 to TRBJ2-6, with 10 bases identical to TRBD1. The germline V gene encodes CDR1 MNHEY and CDR2 SMNVEV (reference sequence). This CDR3 region has 16 residues. The V gene end was trimmed by 2 bases and the J gene end by 3 bases; junction bases not matched to a gene: 1. The CDR3: CASSLGTGVGANVLTF. In DNA form, the CDR3 reads TGTGCCAGCAGTTTAGGGACAGGGGTTGGGGCCAACGTCCTGACTTTC.

Worth noting for this clone: Other DNA sequences from this sample encode an identical CDR3 as well. The J gene is TRBJ2-7, the V gene TRBV27; D remains ambiguous. Germline V gives CDR1 MNHEY, CDR2 SMNVEV (reference sequence). CDR3 length: 13 amino acids. The germline V and J ends were trimmed by 5 bases and 2 bases, with 10 bases remaining between them. The CDR3 region is CASSLGFTYEQYF. The CDR3 bases are TGTGCCAGCAGTCTCGGATTCACCTACGAGCAGTACTTC.

This chain uses TRBV19 with TRBJ2-3; D uncertain. Germline lookup yields CDR1 LNHDA and CDR2 SQIVND (reference sequence). This CDR3 has 11 residues. V dropped 10 bases and J dropped 7 bases, with 12 bases sitting between them. The CDR3 bases are TGTGCCACCTACTCGACTCATACGCAGTATTTT. Translating gives CATYSTHTQYF.

The sample holds one count of this clone. The sample has other DNA sequences that encode this CDR3 too. The genes are TRBV7-9 and TRBJ2-3; 9 nucleotides align to TRBD2. CDR3 length: 15 amino acids. Trimming took 4 bases from V and 0 from J; bases not matched to a gene: 2. CDR1 is SEHNR and CDR2 is FQNEAQ in the germline V gene (reference sequence). CDR3 bases: TGTGCCAGCAGCTCTAGCGGGATTAGCACAGATACGCAGTATTTT. This codes for CASSSSGISTDTQYF.

This chain links TRBV19 with TRBJ2-1; no reliable D call. The CDR3 spans 16 residues. Germline values: CDR1 LNHDA, CDR2 SQIVND (reference sequence). The V and J ends lost 1 base and 0 bases respectively, with 10 bases between them. The CDR3 loop reads CASSIGVTDSYNEQFF. Here the CDR3 DNA reads TGTGCCAGTAGTATAGGGGTTACTGACTCCTACAATGAGCAGTTCTTC.

The chain carries TRBV2 and TRBJ2-3, with TRBD2 matching over 12 bases. Per germline, CDR1 SNHLY and CDR2 FYNNEI. This CDR3 is built from 16 residues. Germline trimming cut 8 bases from V and 2 bases from J; bases unmatched to any gene: 8. DNA for the CDR3: TGTGCCAGCCCACGCCCTAGCGGGAGGGTCACAGATACGCAGTATTTT. It specifies CASPRPSGRVTDTQYF.

This clone has a handful of counts. The chain joins TRBV27 to TRBJ2-2; D possibly corresponds to TRBD1 (6 bases). The CDR3 has 13 amino acids. The germline gives CDR1 MNHEY, CDR2 SMNVEV (reference sequence). Deletions cut 8 bases from V and 0 bases from J, with 7 bases between. The chain's CDR3 is CASRTANTGELFF. Here the CDR3 DNA reads TGTGCCAGCCGGACAGCGAACACCGGGGAGCTGTTTTTT.

This chain links TRBV15 with TRBJ2-7; possible D gene TRBD2, 5 bases. Germline CDR1 and CDR2: LNHNV and YYDKDF (reference sequence). CDR3 length equals 15 residues. V was cut by 0 bases and J by 5 bases, with 14 bases left in between. As DNA, the CDR3 is TGTGCCACCAGCAGAGATGGACTGTTTTCGGACGAGCAGTACTTC. Amino acids: CATSRDGLFSDEQYF.

The chain recombines TRBV7-2 with TRBJ2-7; maybe TRBD2 (5 bases). Germline lookup yields CDR1 SGHTA and CDR2 FQGNSA. V was shortened by 1 base and J by 2 bases, with 18 bases between the two germline ends. CDR3 size: 17 residues. CDR3 DNA: TGTGCCAGCAGCTTAGGCGCAGCGGTCGTCAGACCCTACGAGCAGTACTTC. It specifies CASSLGAAVVRPYEQYF.

The CDR3 DNA follows: TGTGCCAGCAGTTTAGGGGCTCAACCCTCCTACGAGCAGTACTTC. This encodes CASSLGAQPSYEQYF. This sequence joins TRBV27 and TRBJ2-7; tentative D call: TRBD1 (5 bases). The V gene's germline CDR1 is MNHEY and CDR2 SMNVEV (reference sequence). Deletions cut 2 bases from V and 0 bases from J, with 11 bases between. The CDR3 totals 15 residues.

The chain employs TRBV7-8 and TRBJ2-5; tentative D call: TRBD1 (6 bases). The V end lost 3 bases, the J end lost 1 base, and 9 bases lay between the germline ends. The CDR3 consists of 14 residues. The germline V gene encodes CDR1 SGHVS and CDR2 FQNEAQ. CDR3 amino acids: CASSFRDTQETQYF. In DNA, the CDR3 is TGTGCCAGCAGCTTCCGGGACACCCAAGAGACCCAGTACTTC.

The rearrangement uses TRBV9 and TRBJ2-2; D call uncertain. Germline assignment: CDR1 SGDLS and CDR2 YYNGEE. Trimming cost V 0 bases and J 1 base, with 10 bases left between them. There are 16 residues in the CDR3. The CDR3 region has the DNA TGTGCCAGCAGCGTAGCTAGGAGTGTGAACACCGGGGAGCTGTTTTTT. The encoded protein is CASSVARSVNTGELFF.

The chain's CDR3 is CATRETGTYPGGYTF. Here the CDR3 DNA reads TGTGCCACCAGAGAAACCGGGACCTATCCGGGAGGCTACACCTTC. The gene calls are TRBV15 and TRBJ1-2; weak D call: TRBD1 (5 bases). CDR3 length equals 15 residues. Germline V lookup: CDR1 LNHNV, CDR2 YYDKDF (reference sequence). V was clipped by 6 bases and J by 8 bases, with 22 bases between them.

The chain links TRBV11-2 to TRBJ2-2; 9 bases are shared with TRBD2. Germline V lookup: CDR1 SGHAT, CDR2 FQNNGV. V shed 1 base and J 0 bases; nucleotides not matched to a gene: 3. The CDR3 length is 17 residues. The CDR3 coding sequence is TGTGCCAGCAGCTTAGGGCCTAGCGGGGCGAACACCGGGGAGCTGTTTTTT. This encodes CASSLGPSGANTGELFF.

The genes are TRBV4-3 and TRBJ2-3, with 8 bases fitting TRBD1. Germline CDR1 and CDR2: LGHNA and YSLEER. The J segment lost 1 base and the V segment lost 2 bases, leaving 8 bases of the junction unmatched. The length of the CDR3 is 17 residues. CDR3 nucleotides: TGCGCCAGCAGCCAATCCTTGACAGGGGTGGGCACAGATACGCAGTATTTT. Translation gives CASSQSLTGVGTDTQYF.

The genes are TRBV10-3 and TRBJ2-7; TRBD2 matches at 8 bases. The CDR3 extends over 16 amino acids. Germline lookup yields CDR1 ENHRY and CDR2 SYGVKD. V lost 7 bases to trimming and J lost 0 bases; unmatched junction nucleotides: 11. The CDR3 spells CAITATSGRPSYEQYF. In nucleotides, the CDR3 is TGTGCCATCACTGCCACTAGCGGAAGACCCTCCTACGAGCAGTACTTC.

This chain uses TRBV9 with TRBJ2-3; D is unresolved. Germline lookup yields CDR1 SGDLS and CDR2 YYNGEE. CDR3 length: 16 residues. The V end lost 1 base, the J end lost 0 bases, and 12 bases lay between the germline ends. CDR3 loop: CASSVLPTRSTDTQYF. CDR3 DNA: TGTGCCAGCAGCGTACTGCCCACCCGCAGCACAGATACGCAGTATTTT.